These 28 T cell receptor beta chains share one sample of origin, sequenced in a study of T cells after posttransplantation cyclophosphamide. Methotrexate plus calcineurin inhibitor accompanied controls' myeloablative marrow transplants; sampling was 1 year later. Here immunoSEQ multiplex PCR was the method, and the copy in TCRdb shows in-frame clones only, minus some. The sample records fewer than 25,000 clones, more than 80% being singletons. This material consisted of PBMCs, taken after an allogeneic stem cell transplant with a calcineurin inhibitor and methotrexate. These receptors were taken from a female patient aged 50-59 years who received an allogeneic stem cell transplant from an unrelated donor, was CMV-positive, and had chronic GVHD only. A subset of T cells may come from the graft donor.

DNA for the CDR3: TGTGCCACCAGCAGAGATCTAGGACTAGCGGGAGTTGAGCAGTTCTTC. This encodes CATSRDLGLAGVEQFF. The chain is built from TRBV15 and TRBJ2-1; 13 positions match TRBD2. Per the germline V gene, CDR1 is LNHNV and CDR2 is YYDKDF (reference sequence). The CDR3 runs to 16 residues. Trimming removed 0 bases from V and 9 bases from J; junction bases left unmatched: 5.

The V gene is TRBV11-2, the J gene TRBJ1-2, with D tentatively TRBD1 (5 bases). The V and J ends lost 2 bases and 9 bases respectively, with 16 bases between them. CDR1 SGHAT and CDR2 FQNNGV come from the germline V gene. The CDR3 loop spans 14 amino acids. This chain's CDR3 is CASSLWQGSDSYTF. CDR3 coding DNA: TGTGCCAGCAGCTTATGGCAGGGTTCGGACAGCTACACCTTC.

The chain recombines TRBV5-1 with TRBJ2-7, with a weak D call TRBD2 (6 bases). The CDR3 is 14 amino acids. V was trimmed by 1 base and J by 4 bases, leaving 12 bases between them. Germline assignment: CDR1 SGHRS and CDR2 YFSETQ. CDR3 protein: CASSLSGGQYEQYF. DNA of the CDR3: TGCGCCAGCAGCTTGAGTGGAGGGCAGTACGAGCAGTACTTC.

This clone was seen a few times. The chain couples TRBV10-3 to TRBJ2-7; D is unclear. With 11 bases removed from V and 2 bases from J, the gap between germline ends came to 16 bases. The CDR3 runs 13 residues. Looked up from germline, CDR1 is ENHRY and CDR2 is SYGVKD. This CDR3 reads CAVKYPGAYEQYF. The CDR3 DNA follows: TGTGCCGTGAAATATCCAGGTGCCTACGAGCAGTACTTC.

The chain carries TRBV5-6 and TRBJ2-5, with TRBD2 matching 7 bases. The J call could be wrong; TRBJ2-7 is a better fit for the DNA end. CDR1 and CDR2 (germline): SGHDT, YYEEEE. This CDR3 is built from 14 residues. The CDR3 spells CASSLQPGGYEQYF. CDR3 nucleotides: TGTGCCAGCAGCTTGCAGCCGGGAGGCTACGAGCAGTACTTC.

The J gene is TRBJ2-3, the V gene TRBV30; 8 bases fit TRBD2. V shed 0 bases, J shed 6 bases, and the junction held 8 bases outside the gene matches. CDR1 and CDR2 from the germline V gene are GTSNPN and SVGIG (reference sequence). The CDR3 covers 15 residues. CDR3 DNA sequence: TGTGCCTGGAGTGTAAAGCGGGAGTCCACGGATACGCAGTATTTT. Translated: CAWSVKRESTDTQYF.

The rearrangement joins TRBV6-1 to TRBJ2-7, with 11 nucleotides matching TRBD2. This CDR3 is built from 15 residues. Trimming at V came to 6 bases and at J to 3 bases, leaving 7 bases not matched to a gene. Germline-derived CDR1 and CDR2 are MNHNS and SASEGT. This CDR3 is CASRGTSGVFYEQYF. The CDR3 DNA sequence: TGTGCCAGCAGGGGGACTAGCGGTGTCTTCTACGAGCAGTACTTC.

This sequence joins TRBV28 and TRBJ2-7; D may be TRBD1 (7 bases). The CDR3 is 15 amino acids. V was clipped by 5 bases and J by 2 bases, with 16 bases between them. The V gene's germline CDR1 is MDHEN and CDR2 SYDVKM. This CDR3 reads CASSVGTAGTYEQYF. CDR3 nucleotide sequence: TGTGCCAGCAGTGTCGGGACAGCGGGTACCTACGAGCAGTACTTC.

V and J are TRBV28 and TRBJ1-6; D may be TRBD1 (6 bases). The CDR3 has 13 amino acids. V was trimmed by 6 bases and J by 9 bases, leaving 12 bases between them. CDR1 is MDHEN, CDR2 SYDVKM, per germline. The CDR3 sequence is CASRMQGTSPLHF. The CDR3 DNA reads as TGTGCCAGCAGAATGCAGGGGACTTCACCCCTCCACTTT.

The chain has TRBV25-1 and TRBJ2-7; D might be TRBD2 (6 bases). Trimming removed 2 bases from V and 2 bases from J, with 10 bases in between. Germline CDR1 and CDR2: MGHDK and SYGVNS. The CDR3 runs 14 residues. CDR3 bases: TGTGCCAGCAGTGAACGGAGGGTACCCTACGAGCAGTACTTC. It is translated as CASSERRVPYEQYF.

This clone was detected only a few times. The chain recombines TRBV28 with TRBJ1-3; tentative D call: TRBD1 (5 bases). The CDR3 totals 14 residues. Per the germline V gene, CDR1 is MDHEN and CDR2 is SYDVKM. V was clipped by 8 bases and J by 0 bases, with 11 bases between them. The CDR3 DNA sequence: TGTGCCAGCCGAAGGGGAGGCTCTGGAAACACCATATATTTT. This codes for CASRRGGSGNTIYF.

This chain links TRBV5-1 with TRBJ1-1; possibly TRBD1 for D (5 bases). Trimming shortened V by 2 bases and J by 8 bases, and 16 bases separated the two germline ends. The CDR3 covers 14 residues. The germline V gene encodes CDR1 SGHRS and CDR2 YFSETQ. The CDR3 loop is CASSLTFGHLEAFF. The DNA of the CDR3 is TGCGCCAGCAGCTTAACCTTCGGACACCTAGAAGCTTTCTTT.

The V gene is TRBV9, the J gene TRBJ2-5, with 11 bases that match TRBD2. CDR3 length: 18 amino acids. Germline loops: CDR1 SGDLS, CDR2 YYNGEE. V was pared by 0 bases and J by 0 bases, with 7 bases of the junction left unmatched. For the CDR3, the DNA is TGTGCCAGCAGCGTAGCACCCCGACTAGCGGGATACCAAGAGACCCAGTACTTC. Translating it yields CASSVAPRLAGYQETQYF.

V and J are TRBV7-6 and TRBJ2-5; D remains unclear. This CDR3 spans 16 amino acids. V was clipped by 1 base and J by 4 bases, with 16 bases between them. Germline CDR1 and CDR2: SGHVS and FNYEAQ. CDR3 coding DNA: TGTGCCAGCAGCTTAGTAGCAGCTCCTGGTGGAGAGACCCAGTACTTC. Residues: CASSLVAAPGGETQYF.

As for this clone: The sample holds other DNA sequences that translate to the same CDR3. The rearrangement uses TRBV19 and TRBJ2-3; 9 bases are a match to TRBD2. Per the germline V gene, CDR1 is LNHDA and CDR2 is SQIVND (reference sequence). Trimming cost V 5 bases and J 0 bases; bases outside gene matches: 9. CDR3 length: 17 residues. The CDR3 spells CASSPRLAAGSTDTQYF. The CDR3 bases are TGTGCCAGTAGTCCTCGACTAGCGGCGGGTAGCACAGATACGCAGTATTTT.

As for this clone: This CDR3 is also generated by other DNA sequences in the sample. This chain joins TRBV2 and TRBJ2-1; D perhaps matches TRBD1 (5 bases). CDR1 and CDR2 from the germline V gene are SNHLY and FYNNEI. Deletions cut 6 bases from V and 2 bases from J, with 14 bases between. The CDR3 is 15 residues long. In nucleotides, the CDR3 is TGTGCCAGCAGAATACAGGCGATACCCTACAATGAGCAGTTCTTC. Amino acids: CASRIQAIPYNEQFF.

The chain couples TRBV5-6 to TRBJ2-7; a possible D gene is TRBD2 (6 bases). Germline V gene lookup returns CDR1 SGHDT and CDR2 YYEEEE. The V end lost 2 bases, the J end lost 4 bases, and 13 bases lay between the germline ends. The CDR3 covers 14 residues. CDR3: CASSFGEAIYEQYF. The CDR3 DNA is TGTGCCAGCAGCTTCGGGGAGGCGATATACGAGCAGTACTTC.

V gene TRBV5-6 combines with J gene TRBJ2-7; 7 bases map to TRBD2. The CDR3 totals 14 residues. J lost 3 bases, V lost 1 base, and 4 bases had no gene match. CDR1 and CDR2 (germline): SGHDT, YYEEEE. The CDR3 DNA is TGTGCCAGCAGCTTGCAGCCGGGAGGCTACGAGCAGTACTTC. Translating it yields CASSLQPGGYEQYF.

This chain joins TRBV7-9 and TRBJ1-2; TRBD1 might be the D (6 bases). CDR1 SEHNR and CDR2 FQNEAQ come from the germline V gene (reference sequence). Trimming cost V 3 bases and J 4 bases, with 18 bases left between them. This CDR3 comprises 16 residues. The CDR3: CASSFGGAGETYGYTF. Written as DNA, the CDR3 is TGTGCCAGCAGCTTCGGAGGAGCAGGGGAGACCTATGGCTACACCTTC.

The chain couples TRBV2 to TRBJ2-7; 12 bases align to TRBD2. Germline CDR1 and CDR2: SNHLY and FYNNEI. This CDR3 is 15 amino acids long. Trimming at V came to 6 bases and at J to 5 bases, leaving 8 bases not matched to a gene. The CDR3 here is CASRGGTSGLNEQYF. In nucleotides, the CDR3 is TGTGCCAGCAGGGGAGGGACTAGCGGGTTGAACGAGCAGTACTTC.

The chain is built from TRBV18 and TRBJ1-1; no reliable D call. Trimming shortened V by 3 bases and J by 1 base, and 3 bases separated the two germline ends. This CDR3 spans 12 amino acids. Germline assignment: CDR1 KGHSH and CDR2 LQKENI. CDR3 sequence: CASSPGNTEAFF. The CDR3 DNA follows: TGTGCCAGCTCACCCGGGAACACTGAAGCTTTCTTT.

The gene calls are TRBV9 and TRBJ2-3; no clear D gene. Deletions cut 6 bases from V and 1 base from J, with 18 bases between. This CDR3 comprises 16 residues. Germline V CDR1 and CDR2: SGDLS, YYNGEE. CDR3 amino acids: CASNPRSRSGTDTQYF. The CDR3 DNA reads as TGTGCCAGCAACCCCCGTAGTCGGAGTGGCACAGATACGCAGTATTTT. The full variable domain, rest sourced from reference TRBV9 and TRBJ2-3, is DSGVTQTPKHLITATGQRVTLRCSPRSGDLSVYWYQQSLDQGLQFLIQYYNGEERAKGNILERFSAQQFPDLHSELNLSSLELGDSALYFCASNPRSRSGTDTQYFGPGTRLTVL.

V gene TRBV25-1 combines with J gene TRBJ1-1; D is uncertain. Germline CDR1 is MGHDK and CDR2 is SYGVNS. V was clipped by 6 bases and J by 13 bases, with 15 bases between them. This CDR3 is built from 11 residues. Here the CDR3 DNA reads TGTGCCAGCAGCCTAGACTATAGGAGTTTCTTT. Translated: CASSLDYRSFF.

This clone was seen only a few times. The junction and the germline gene differ at one end; a read error may be behind it. This chain connects TRBV7-2 to TRBJ2-1, with 9 bases lining up with TRBD2. The CDR3 contains 15 residues. CDR1 and CDR2 from the germline V gene are SGHTA and FQGNSA. CDR3 in DNA: TGTGCCAGCAGCCTAGCGACTAGCGGATACAATGAGCAGTTCTTC. Its protein is CASSLATSGYNEQFF.

The genes are TRBV7-2 and TRBJ2-1, with D perhaps matching TRBD2 (6 bases). Trimming took off 2 bases at V and 9 bases at J, with 14 bases between the two ends. Germline-derived CDR1 and CDR2 are SGHTA and FQGNSA. The CDR3 is made up of 14 amino acids. CDR3 residues: CASSLYGSLGEQFF. CDR3 DNA: TGTGCCAGCAGCTTATACGGGAGTTTGGGTGAGCAGTTCTTC.

With respect to this clone: The germline gene is not matched at one end of the junction; a read error may be the cause. The V call is TRBV7-7, the J call TRBJ1-1; unclear D gene. CDR1 SSHAT and CDR2 FNYEAQ come from the germline V gene (reference sequence). The CDR3 has 13 amino acids. CDR3 in DNA: TGTGCTAGCAGCCCAGACATGAACACTGAAGCTTTCTTT. It translates to CASSPDMNTEAFF.

V gene TRBV2 combines with J gene TRBJ2-7; D is perhaps TRBD2 (5 bases). This CDR3 has 12 amino acids. V gave up 10 bases and J gave up 3 bases, with 13 bases separating them. Looked up from germline, CDR1 is SNHLY and CDR2 is FYNNEI. CDR3 DNA sequence: TGTGCCACCGGAGGCAACCGCTACGAGCAGTACTTC. It codes for CATGGNRYEQYF.

The table lists this clone with a count of one. The chain carries TRBV11-2 and TRBJ2-3; D unclear. The germline gives CDR1 SGHAT, CDR2 FQNNGV. CDR3 length: 15 residues. V dropped 1 base and J dropped 0 bases, with 8 bases sitting between them. The CDR3 protein is CASSLGAVSTDTQYF. The CDR3 region has the DNA TGTGCCAGCAGCTTAGGGGCCGTTAGCACAGATACGCAGTATTTT.